These 8 T cell receptor beta chains were sequenced from one sample in a study of blood T cell repertoires in COVID-19. TCRdb's copy holds only in-frame clones and misses some; the assay was immunoSEQ multiplex PCR. The table has 250,000 to 350,000 clones, roughly 80% seen once. Specimen: peripheral blood. The receptors come from a human donor with COVID-19, enrolled during active disease. The donor label of this sample is uncertain.

This clone has just a few counts. The V and J genes are TRBV5-1 and TRBJ1-2; D is unresolved. This CDR3 contains 16 residues. Looked up from germline, CDR1 is SGHRS and CDR2 is YFSETQ. V gave up 4 bases and J gave up 8 bases, with 24 bases separating them. CDR3 loop: CASSPDDGASTWGYTF. CDR3 nucleotide sequence: TGCGCCAGCAGCCCTGATGACGGAGCCTCGACGTGGGGCTACACCTTC.

This clone has a single count. The V gene is TRBV5-6, the J gene TRBJ1-2; no reliable D call. Trimming pared 3 bases from V and 0 bases from J, leaving 21 bases between. The length of the CDR3 is 18 residues. Looked up from germline, CDR1 is SGHDT and CDR2 is YYEEEE. DNA of the CDR3: TGTGCCAGCAGCTATCCCGGGAGTCTCGGAAATTCTAACTATGGCTACACCTTC. Its protein is CASSYPGSLGNSNYGYTF.

The chain joins TRBV28 to TRBJ1-1; D not certain. The germline gives CDR1 MDHEN, CDR2 SYDVKM. Trimming removed 3 bases from V and 0 bases from J, with 8 bases in between. There are 14 residues in the CDR3. As DNA, the CDR3 is TGTGCCAGCAGTTTGGGCAGAATGAACACTGAAGCTTTCTTT. It is translated as CASSLGRMNTEAFF.

The chain uses TRBV7-8 and TRBJ2-7; 7 positions match TRBD1. CDR1 and CDR2 (germline): SGHVS, FQNEAQ. The CDR3 totals 14 residues. V was pared by 5 bases and J by 9 bases, with 13 bases of the junction left unmatched. The CDR3 bases are TGTGCCAGCAGCCCTGGGACAGCGGTAGGTGGGCAGTACTTC. Residues: CASSPGTAVGGQYF.

V usage is TRBV5-1 and J usage is TRBJ2-5; D gene ambiguous. From germline, CDR1 is SGHRS and CDR2 YFSETQ. The CDR3 consists of 11 residues. Trimming left V 5 bases short and J 5 bases short, with 7 bases between. CDR3 coding DNA: TGCGCCAGCAGGCTATGGGAGACCCAGTACTTC. Translated: CASRLWETQYF.

J is TRBJ1-5 and V is TRBV3-1 (or the pseudogene TRBV3-2); D ambiguous. Trimming stripped 4 bases from V and 7 bases from J, with 17 bases between. Germline V gene sequence: CDR1 LGHDT, CDR2 YNNKEL (reference sequence). CDR3 length: 15 amino acids. CDR3: CASSPEAGLNQPQHF. The CDR3 bases are TGTGCCAGCAGCCCAGAGGCTGGGCTTAACCAGCCCCAGCATTTT.

This clone was recorded once. This chain links TRBV25-1 with TRBJ1-6; 7 bases line up with TRBD1. The CDR3 totals 13 residues. From germline, CDR1 is MGHDK and CDR2 SYGVNS. The V segment lost 6 bases and the J segment 8 bases; nucleotides outside the gene matches: 4. This CDR3 is CASRKTGDSPLHF. CDR3 DNA: TGTGCCAGCAGAAAAACAGGGGATTCACCCCTCCACTTT.

V gene TRBV28 combines with J gene TRBJ1-5; 8 positions agree with TRBD1. The CDR3 is 14 amino acids. The germline V gene encodes CDR1 MDHEN and CDR2 SYDVKM. With 3 bases clipped from V and 5 bases from J, the junction kept 3 bases outside the gene matches. In DNA form, the CDR3 reads TGTGCCAGCAGTTTTAGGACAGGGTATCAGCCCCAGCATTTT. The encoded protein is CASSFRTGYQPQHF.